This T cell receptor beta chain originates from a study of T cell changes during pregnancy in multiple sclerosis (dated by TCRdb to between 2018 and 2020). Looking at the study overall: Changes in the T cell repertoire over the course of pregnancy were examined in this study in women with multiple sclerosis.

V loses 4 bases at its end and J loses 0 bases; junction bases beyond the gene matches: 4. The germline V gene (reference sequence) supplies CDR1 SEHNR and CDR2 FQNEAQ. Including cysteine and phenylalanine, the CDR3 has 15 amino acids. Only the CDR3 portion is preserved as DNA: 45 bases, with reading frame beginning at the first base. For this clone: Its antigen is not yet known. Base qualities are not at hand, and no much larger clone is one base apart.

Receptor libraries were prepared by the immunoSEQ multiplex PCR assay. Here the immuneACCESS table is served through TCRdb, limited to in-frame sequences with V and J called. Missing clones are a known gap in these copies; in checked studies unresolved V genes cover under half, and the rest lacks a known reason. This sample gives about 74,000 clones in total; 88% of them show up just once. Approximately 3.5% of the sample belongs to the ten largest clones. The chain is assembled from TRBV7-9 and TRBJ2-7, and 9 bases in between align with TRBD1. The sequencing here drew on peripheral blood, taken before pregnancy. The clonotype originates from a female donor with multiple sclerosis, enrolled in a pregnancy study. The CDR3 in this case is CASSSTGGSSYEQYF. The nucleotides read TGTGCCAGCAGCTCAACAGGGGGCAGCTCCTACGAGCAGTACTTC.